This TCR beta chain originates from a study of blood T cell repertoires in COVID-19. The germline gives CDR1 LNHNV, CDR2 YYDKDF (reference sequence). CDR3 length: 15 residues. V was pared by 0 bases and J by 0 bases, with 3 bases between. The repertoire was sequenced with immunoSEQ multiplex PCR; TCRdb's copy has only in-frame clones and lacks some. The table includes more than 200,000 clones, 85% to 90% detected once. Material for sequencing was peripheral blood. The sequence was obtained from a man at least 80 years old with acute or convalescent COVID-19. V is TRBV15 and J is TRBJ2-6; D remains unclear. The CDR3 region is CATSRESSGANVLTF. In nucleotides, the CDR3 is TGTGCCACCAGCAGAGAGAGCTCTGGGGCCAACGTCCTGACTTTC.